A selection of T cell receptor beta chains follows, all from one sample in a study of blood T cell repertoires in COVID-19. The table came from immunoSEQ multiplex PCR; TCRdb's copy has only in-frame clones and leaves some out. The table lists roughly 40,000 clones, roughly 84% of them singletons. Source material: peripheral blood. All receptors derive from a human donor in a cohort sampled during active COVID-19. Both conserved end residues are part of each CDR3. D genes are given only for firm matches. Clone size is not always given. Where it is, it says once, few, many or a class for expanded clones.

v_gene	d_gene	abundance	j_gene	CDR3nt	CDR3aa
TRBV5-1	.	medium-sized	TRBJ2-1	TGCGCCAGCAGCTTGGCGCCAGGGAATTACAATGAGCAGTTCTTC	CASSLAPGNYNEQFF
TRBV4-1	TRBD1	.	TRBJ1-1	TGCGCCAGCAGCTGGCGGTCCGGGACAGCACAGGGCGGTATGAACACTGAAGCTTTCTTT	CASSWRSGTAQGGMNTEAFF
TRBV27	.	.	TRBJ1-1	TGTGCCAGCAGAGTCGGGGGGAACACTGAAGCTTTCTTT	CASRVGGNTEAFF
TRBV11-2	.	.	TRBJ2-7	TGTGCCAGCAGCGCCTACCGAGGCGGGGTATCCTACGAGCAGTACTTC	CASSAYRGGVSYEQYF
TRBV30	TRBD1	.	TRBJ2-5	TGTGCCTGGAGGGCACGGACAGGGCAAGAGACCCAGTACTTC	CAWRARTGQETQYF
TRBV15	.	.	TRBJ1-5	TGTGCCACCAGCAGAGGTGACAGTAGCAATCAGCCCCAGCATTTT	CATSRGDSSNQPQHF
TRBV19	TRBD1	few	TRBJ1-3	TGTGCCAGTAGTGCCCGACAGGGCCCCTCTGGAAACACCATATATTTT	CASSARQGPSGNTIYF
TRBV7-3	.	.	TRBJ1-1	TGTGCCAGCAGCTTAGGGACACCGAACACTGAAGCTTTCTTT	CASSLGTPNTEAFF
TRBV5-1	.	.	TRBJ1-3	TGCGCCAGCAGACAAGACAGTCCACGGTCTGGAAACACCATATATTTT	CASRQDSPRSGNTIYF
TRBV5-1	.	.	TRBJ1-2	TGCGCCAGCAGCCTGGGCACCCTTGGGCATGGCTACACCTTC	CASSLGTLGHGYTF
TRBV3-1/TRBV3-2	.	once	TRBJ1-1	TGTGCCAGCAGCCAAGAGGGCCCCAGGGCTCCTGAAGCTTTCTTT	CASSQEGPRAPEAFF
TRBV11-1	.	.	TRBJ1-2	TGTGCCAGCAGCTTAGAGGGAGACTATGGCTACACCTTC	CASSLEGDYGYTF
TRBV14	TRBD1	.	TRBJ1-1	TGTGCCAGCAGCCCGGGAACAGGGGCAACTGAAGCTTTCTTT	CASSPGTGATEAFF
TRBV25-1	TRBD2	.	TRBJ2-1	TGTGCCAGCAGTGAGTGGTCCGGAGCGGGGGGCCGAAATGAGCAGTTCTTC	CASSEWSGAGGRNEQFF
TRBV5-6	.	.	TRBJ1-1	TGTGCCAGCAGCTTGGTAGTGAACACTGAAGCTTTCTTT	CASSLVVNTEAFF
TRBV11-2	TRBD2	.	TRBJ2-1	TGTGCCAGCAGCTTAGTGGCGGGGGGAATGAATGAGCAGTTCTTC	CASSLVAGGMNEQFF
TRBV27	TRBD1	.	TRBJ1-1	TGTGCCAGCAGTACTAGGACAGGGTATGGCACTGAAGCTTTCTTT	CASSTRTGYGTEAFF
TRBV24-1	.	.	TRBJ2-7	TGTGCCACCCTCCTCCCGCGGTGCTCCTACGAGCAGTACTTC	CATLLPRCSYEQYF
TRBV29-1	.	.	TRBJ1-4	TGCAGCGTCTCCGGGGAACAGGGTGCTAATGAAAAACTGTTTTTT	CSVSGEQGANEKLFF
TRBV7-8	TRBD1	once	TRBJ1-6	TGTGCCAGCAGCTCCCAGACAGGGCCCCAGAATTCACCCCTCCACTTT	CASSSQTGPQNSPLHF
TRBV6-6	TRBD1	few	TRBJ1-1	TGTGCCAGCAGCTCCGGGACAGGGTACACTGAAGCTTTCTTT	CASSSGTGYTEAFF
TRBV20-1	.	.	TRBJ2-7	TGCAGTGTACAGGGAAGTGATGAGCAGTACTTC	CSVQGSDEQYF
TRBV3-1/TRBV3-2	TRBD2	.	TRBJ2-2	TGTGCCAGCAGAGGTTGGCTAGCGGGGGCCGACACCGGGGAGCTGTTTTTT	CASRGWLAGADTGELFF
TRBV5-4	TRBD1	.	TRBJ2-1	TGTGCCAGCAGCTTGGGACAGGGGTCGATGGGTGAGCAGTTCTTC	CASSLGQGSMGEQFF
TRBV4-1	.	.	TRBJ2-1	TGCGCCAGCAGCCAAGGGGGGCTAGCCGGCAATGAGCAGTTCTTC	CASSQGGLAGNEQFF
TRBV5-4	TRBD1	few	TRBJ1-6	TGTGCCAGCAGCTCAGGACAGGGTGGGAATTCACCCCTCCACTTT	CASSSGQGGNSPLHF
TRBV6-1	TRBD1	.	TRBJ2-7	TGTGCCAGCAGTGAGACAGGGGGCGGCTACGAGCAGTACTTC	CASSETGGGYEQYF
TRBV5-1	.	once	TRBJ2-1	TGCGCCAGCAGCTTGTCTGCGGGAATCGCGGGGACCTCTGACAATGAGCAGTTCTTC	CASSLSAGIAGTSDNEQFF
TRBV19	TRBD1	.	TRBJ1-1	TGTGCCAGTAGTCGGACAGGGGAAGCTTTCTTT	CASSRTGEAFF
TRBV12-3/TRBV12-4	.	.	TRBJ2-7	TGTGCCAGCAGCTCCCACGGACAGTACGAGCAGTACTTC	CASSSHGQYEQYF
TRBV28	.	.	TRBJ2-3	TGTGCCAGCAGTTTAGGAGAGGGCAGGTACACAGATACGCAGTATTTT	CASSLGEGRYTDTQYF
TRBV7-9	.	.	TRBJ1-6	TGTGCCAGCAGCCCTGGACTGACGAATTCACCCCTCCACTTT	CASSPGLTNSPLHF
TRBV3-1/TRBV3-2	.	few	TRBJ1-1	TGTGCCAGCAGCCAAGCCTCTGAAGCTTTCTTT	CASSQASEAFF
TRBV6-1	TRBD1	.	TRBJ1-2	TGTGCCAGCAGGGAAGCCGGGACAGGGGGTGACTATGGCTACACCTTC	CASREAGTGGDYGYTF
TRBV19	.	once	TRBJ2-7	TGTGCCAGTTTGGCTACAGGGAGCCCGTACTACGAGCAGTACTTC	CASLATGSPYYEQYF
TRBV19	TRBD1	.	TRBJ2-7	TGTGCCAGTAGTATTGGTCGGGACAGGGGCGAGCAGTACTTC	CASSIGRDRGEQYF
TRBV7-2	TRBD2	few	TRBJ2-1	TGTGCCAGCAGCTTAGATGCGGGGGGGCCCTACAATGAGCAGTTCTTC	CASSLDAGGPYNEQFF
TRBV30	.	.	TRBJ1-5	TGTGCCTGGAGTGTTTCACAGGGACAGCCCCAGCATTTT	CAWSVSQGQPQHF
TRBV15	.	.	TRBJ1-4	TGTGCCACCAGCCCGGGAAGGGCGCTTGAAAAACTGTTTTTT	CATSPGRALEKLFF